This T cell receptor (beta chain) was sequenced during a study of CD4+ T cells in melanoma. Findings of the study overall: Reportedly, melanoma neoantigen-specific CD4+ T cells showed varied differentiation states. CD8+ T cell, macrophage and B cell function reportedly correlated with neoantigen-specific CD4+ T cells.

This clone was detected a few times. Its antigen is as yet unknown. TCRdb's copy holds only in-frame clones and misses some; the assay was immunoSEQ multiplex PCR. This table holds about 55,000 clones, 55% to 75% found once. This CDR3 contains 14 residues. In germline, CDR1 is MNHEY, CDR2 SVGAGI. Trimming removed 0 bases from V and 9 bases from J, with 12 bases in between. The V gene is TRBV6-5, the J gene TRBJ1-5, with D unresolved. The TCR sequence derives from a human donor with melanoma. The specimen was tumor tissue. This CDR3 is CASSYSRTRRPQHF. The CDR3 bases are TGTGCCAGCAGTTACTCGAGGACCCGGAGGCCCCAGCATTTT.